This T cell receptor beta chain was retrieved from a study of beta chain features in type 1 diabetes. Study-level results: Type 1 diabetes patients showed a moderate but significant shortening of TCRB CDR3s in all four CD4+ subsets. TCRB repertoires of naive, central memory and Treg cells appeared more similar among patients than among healthy donors.

Worth noting for this clone: Its cognate antigen is unknown.

cDNA synthesis used the whole RNA isolate, giving expressed TCRB sequences. Sequencing was performed with immunoSEQ multiplex PCR; in TCRdb, only in-frame clones are kept and a portion is missing. This table has hundreds of thousands of clones, about 63% appearing once. Between the trimmed V and J ends, which lost 5 bases and 5 bases, there was a span of 13 bases. There are 12 residues in the CDR3. Germline V gives CDR1 GTSNPN, CDR2 SVGIG (reference sequence). The chain couples TRBV30 to TRBJ2-7; possibly TRBD1 or TRBD2 for D (5 bases each). Sequencing used naive CD4+ T cells from blood. The TCR was taken from a young man in good health. CDR3 bases: TGTGCCTGGTCCGGGACCCCGGACGAGCAGTACTTC. This encodes CAWSGTPDEQYF.